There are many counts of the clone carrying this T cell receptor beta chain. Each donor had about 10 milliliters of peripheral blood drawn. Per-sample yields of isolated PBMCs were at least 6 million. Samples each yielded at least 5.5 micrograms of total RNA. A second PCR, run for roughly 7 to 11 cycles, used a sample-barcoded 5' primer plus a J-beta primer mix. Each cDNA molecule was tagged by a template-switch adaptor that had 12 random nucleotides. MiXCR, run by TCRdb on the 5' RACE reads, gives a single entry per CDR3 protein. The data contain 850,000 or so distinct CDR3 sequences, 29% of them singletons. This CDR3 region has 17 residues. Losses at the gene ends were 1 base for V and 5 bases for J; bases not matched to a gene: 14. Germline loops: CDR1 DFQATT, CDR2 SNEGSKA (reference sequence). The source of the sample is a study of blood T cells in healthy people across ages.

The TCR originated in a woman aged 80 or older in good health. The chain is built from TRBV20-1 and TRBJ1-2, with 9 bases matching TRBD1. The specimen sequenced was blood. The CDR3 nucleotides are TGCAGTGCTAGAGCCTCCGCTACGGGACAGGGAAATTATGGCTACACCTTC. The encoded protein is CSARASATGQGNYGYTF.